The 10 T cell receptor beta chains given below trace back to one sample, sequenced in a study of CD8 T cells in ankylosing spondylitis. MiXCR, applied by TCRdb to the 5' RACE reads, yields one record per CDR3 protein. The table shows roughly 100,000 distinct CDR3 sequences, with 7.5% to 9% occurring only once. Sequencing was carried out using blood, either unsorted or a sorted T cell fraction (not recorded which). Source of these receptors: a male donor with ankylosing spondylitis or in good health (not recorded which).

This clonotype was picked up many times. The chain uses TRBV6-4 and TRBJ2-7; the D is unclear. V lost 3 bases, J lost 4 bases, and 10 bases lay in between. Germline V gene lookup returns CDR1 MRHNA and CDR2 SNTAGT. This CDR3 has 13 amino acids. CDR3 in DNA: TGTGCCAGCAGTGAGCAGGCAAATTACGAGCAGTACTTC. Residues: CASSEQANYEQYF.

This clonotype was seen ten or more times. The chain employs TRBV20-1 and TRBJ1-4, with D perhaps TRBD1 (6 bases). The CDR3 is 16 residues long. V lost 6 bases, J lost 0 bases, and 17 bases lay in between. Germline assignment: CDR1 DFQATT and CDR2 SNEGSKA (reference sequence). CDR3 DNA: TGCAGTGCGCCAGGGGACCCAAGTGCAACTAATGAAAAACTGTTTTTT. Translated, it gives CSAPGDPSATNEKLFF.

This clonotype was seen repeatedly, ten times or more. The chain carries TRBV20-1 and TRBJ1-2; D is ambiguous. The CDR3 sequence is 13 residues long. The V and J ends lost 0 bases and 1 base respectively, with 6 bases between them. Germline-derived CDR1 and CDR2 are DFQATT and SNEGSKA (reference sequence). CDR3 bases: TGCAGTGCTAGAGATCAACGTAACTATGGCTACACCTTC. Translated: CSARDQRNYGYTF.

V usage is TRBV5-6 and J usage is TRBJ2-7; perhaps TRBD1 as D (5 bases). The CDR3 covers 17 residues. Germline CDR1 and CDR2: SGHDT and YYEEEE. V was shortened by 0 bases and J by 7 bases, with 23 bases between the two germline ends. The CDR3 protein is CASSLAGTRKGFGEQYF. The DNA for the CDR3 is TGTGCCAGCAGCTTGGCCGGAACTCGGAAGGGGTTCGGAGAGCAGTACTTC. The whole variable domain, remainder taken from reference TRBV5-6 and TRBJ2-7, is DAGVTQSPTHLIKTRGQQVTLRCSPKSGHDTVSWYQQALGQGPQFIFQYYEEEERQRGNFPDRFSGHQFPNYSSELNVNALLLGDSALYLCASSLAGTRKGFGEQYFGPGTRLTVT.

As to this clonotype: A read error is likely, as this CDR3 ends without the conserved phenylalanine or tryptophan. V is TRBV4-3 and J is TRBJ2-7; D remains unclear. The CDR3 has 14 residues. V was clipped by 5 bases and J by 6 bases, with 17 bases between them. Germline V gives CDR1 LGHNA, CDR2 YSLEER. The CDR3 DNA follows: TGCGCCAGCAGCTCCGGCCGAGAGATCAGCGAGCAGTACTTG. It codes for CASSSGREISEQYL.

This clonotype has more than one count but fewer than ten. Possible read error: a much larger clone is one base away. The chain recombines TRBV20-1 with TRBJ1-1; possibly TRBD1 for D (5 bases). The CDR3 sequence is 15 residues long. Trimming took off 1 base at V and 6 bases at J, with 18 bases between the two ends. Germline V gene lookup returns CDR1 DFQATT and CDR2 SNEGSKA (reference sequence). CDR3 in amino acids: CSARGPKEGFAEAFF. The CDR3 DNA is TGCAGTGCTAGAGGCCCTAAGGAGGGGTTCGCTGAAGCTTTCTTT.

The V call is TRBV29-1, the J call TRBJ2-1, with D maybe TRBD2 (6 bases). CDR1 SQVTM and CDR2 ANQGSEA come from the germline V gene. Trimming shortened V by 5 bases and J by 8 bases, and 16 bases separated the two germline ends. The CDR3 loop spans 13 amino acids. The chain's CDR3 is CSVRGNGGDEQFF. The CDR3 DNA reads as TGCAGCGTTCGGGGCAACGGGGGAGATGAGCAGTTCTTC.

The chain is built from TRBV5-1 and TRBJ2-3; 11 bases map to TRBD2. Germline V gene data show CDR1 as SGHRS and CDR2 as YFSETQ. There are 16 residues in the CDR3. The V and J ends lost 4 bases and 5 bases, in that order; junction bases with no gene match: 9. The CDR3 sequence: CASSRAVLAGEDTQYF. The CDR3 nucleotides read TGCGCCAGCAGCCGGGCGGTACTAGCGGGAGAAGATACGCAGTATTTT.

This clonotype was detected many times. The rearrangement links TRBV20-1 to TRBJ2-5; maybe TRBD2 (6 bases). This CDR3 has 13 residues. Germline V CDR1 and CDR2: DFQATT, SNEGSKA (reference sequence). Trimming removed 3 bases at V and 3 bases at J, with 11 bases between. This CDR3 is CSASRPSEETQYF. The CDR3 DNA follows: TGCAGTGCTAGTCGACCTAGCGAAGAGACCCAGTACTTC.

The sample holds a few counts of this clonotype. The genes are TRBV5-1 and TRBJ2-1; 9 bases match TRBD1. V shed 4 bases, J shed 8 bases, and the junction held 10 bases outside the gene matches. Germline lookup yields CDR1 SGHRS and CDR2 YFSETQ. The CDR3 extends over 15 amino acids. The CDR3 DNA sequence: TGCGCCAGCAGCGACCCGGGACAGGGAAATTATGAGCAGTTCTTC. Translation: CASSDPGQGNYEQFF.